This T cell receptor beta chain stems from a study of blood T cell repertoires in COVID-19. Looking at the study overall: Some COVID-19 samples were acute and others convalescent; all came from the United States, Italy and Spain. The analysed material was cDNA or gDNA that came from T cells, B-cell-depleted T cells, or PBMCs.

This clone was picked up one time. V lost 4 bases, J lost 4 bases, and 4 bases stayed unmatched. The V gene's germline CDR1 is MNHNS and CDR2 SASEGT. The CDR3 covers 15 residues. The authors' processing: Amplified reference gene primers provided the basis for estimating nucleated cell counts. The data were produced by immunoSEQ multiplex PCR, yet TCRdb's version contains in-frame clones alone and is incomplete. V, J and clone size are those of that table, while D and trimming were read from the DNA. The sample holds a few hundred thousand clones, roughly 90% seen once. Sequenced sample: peripheral blood. The V gene is TRBV6-1, the J gene TRBJ1-4, with 9 bases lining up with TRBD1. This TCR came from a man in his 70s with acute or convalescent COVID-19. The CDR3 loop is CASSGGTGFNEKLFF. The CDR3 nucleotides are TGTGCCAGCAGTGGGGGGACAGGGTTTAATGAAAAACTGTTTTTT.